These 5 T cell receptor beta chains share one sample of origin, sequenced in a study of T cells after yellow fever vaccination. One entry per CDR3 protein, called by TCRdb with MiXCR from the 5' RACE reads. This sample has about 550,000 distinct CDR3 sequences, with 15% to 20% found just once. The material was PBMCs, obtained 15 days after the yellow fever booster vaccination. These receptors all stem from a young man who received the YFV17D yellow fever vaccine.

Only a few counts were recorded for this clonotype. CDR3 sequence: CASSESGTTNEKLFF. As DNA, the CDR3 is TGTGCCAGCAGTGAATCCGGCACAACTAATGAAAAACTGTTTTTT. The rearrangement uses TRBV2 and TRBJ1-4; unclear D gene. Per the germline V gene, CDR1 is SNHLY and CDR2 is FYNNEI. Trimming removed 2 bases from V and 0 bases from J, with 7 bases in between. The CDR3 spans 15 residues.

The V and J genes are TRBV14 and TRBJ2-1; TRBD2 matches 10 bases. The CDR3 length is 15 residues. Germline loops: CDR1 SGHDN, CDR2 FVKESK. With V trimmed by 5 bases and J by 4 bases, 5 bases remained unmatched. CDR3 protein: CASSGGLALYNEQFF. In nucleotides, the CDR3 is TGTGCCAGCAGCGGGGGACTAGCGCTTTACAATGAGCAGTTCTTC.

This clonotype was seen more than once but under ten times. This chain connects TRBV12-3 or TRBV12-4 to TRBJ2-1; 8 bases agree with TRBD1. V was pared by 4 bases and J by 4 bases, with 6 bases of the junction left unmatched. The CDR3 is made up of 15 amino acids. The CDR3 loop reads CASSSTGEGYNEQFF. CDR3 DNA sequence: TGTGCCAGCAGTTCGACAGGGGAAGGGTACAATGAGCAGTTCTTC.

V is TRBV3-1 and J is TRBJ2-7; perhaps TRBD2 as D (5 bases). This CDR3 has 17 amino acids. The V end lost 5 bases, the J end lost 3 bases, and 23 bases lay between the germline ends. Germline V gene data show CDR1 as LGHDT and CDR2 as YNNKEL (reference sequence). The CDR3 DNA sequence: TGTGCCAGCAGCAAGCTTACTGGGTCCTCCGGGGTCTACGAGCAGTACTTC. This translates into CASSKLTGSSGVYEQYF.

This clonotype occurred a few times. The V gene is TRBV12-3 or TRBV12-4, the J gene TRBJ1-1, with a weak D call TRBD1 (5 bases). V was shortened by 6 bases and J by 4 bases, with 9 bases between the two germline ends. This CDR3 comprises 12 residues. The CDR3 spells CASRQGVTEAFF. CDR3 nucleotides: TGTGCCAGCAGGCAAGGGGTCACTGAAGCTTTCTTT.